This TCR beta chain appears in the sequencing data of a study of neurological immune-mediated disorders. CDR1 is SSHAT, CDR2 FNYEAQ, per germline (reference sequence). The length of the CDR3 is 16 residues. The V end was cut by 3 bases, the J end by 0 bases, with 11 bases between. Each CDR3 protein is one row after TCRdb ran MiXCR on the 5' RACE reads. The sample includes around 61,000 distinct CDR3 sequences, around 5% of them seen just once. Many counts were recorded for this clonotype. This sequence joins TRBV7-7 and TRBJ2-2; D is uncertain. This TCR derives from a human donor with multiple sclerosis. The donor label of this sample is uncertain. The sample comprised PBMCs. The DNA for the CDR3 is TGTGCCAGCAGCTTGGAGTGGGGATCGAACACCGGGGAGCTGTTTTTT. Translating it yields CASSLEWGSNTGELFF.